Below, one T cell receptor (beta chain) is given with its context. Its antigen is unidentified. V gave up 0 bases and J gave up 8 bases; unmatched junction bases: 6. Germline loops: CDR1 SGHNT, CDR2 YYREEE (reference sequence). The CDR3 has 15 amino acids. The assay was immunoSEQ multiplex PCR, and TCRdb's table has in-frame clones only and misses some. The sample has over 85,000 clones, around 90% seen once. This sample is drawn from a study of T cell responses to AZD1222 COVID-19 vaccine. Study observations and caveats: Reportedly, close to half of spike-specific TCRs are directed against unmutated variant regions. AZD1222 recipients seropositive at baseline numbered only five or six.

The gene calls are TRBV5-4 and TRBJ1-4; 8 nucleotides line up with TRBD1. This TCR derives from an adult who received the AZD1222 COVID-19 vaccine. Sequences were derived from peripheral blood, sampled 28 days after the second AZD1222 dose. DNA for the CDR3: TGTGCCAGCAGCTTGGGAGGACAGGGCGGGGAAAAACTGTTTTTT. This codes for CASSLGGQGGEKLFF.